The source of this T cell receptor beta chain is a study of lymphopenia after photon versus proton radiotherapy. Study-wide results and caveats: Proton therapy kept repertoires fairly stable, unlike photons, which gained effector/memory cells.

TCRdb's table, derived via immunoSEQ multiplex PCR, lists solely in-frame clones and lacks some. This table holds about 160,000 clones, around nine tenths found once. V dropped 1 base and J dropped 7; count of bases not matched to a gene: 11. Germline V gene lookup returns CDR1 SEHNR and CDR2 FQNEAQ (reference sequence). The CDR3 has 17 residues. This clone was recorded only once. What it binds is unknown. The sample here was peripheral blood, taken from a patient treated with photon-based radiotherapy. This receptor was identified in a man in his forties or fifties with gastric cancer. The chain has TRBV7-9 and TRBJ2-1, with 9 bases matching TRBD2. CDR3 DNA sequence: TGTGCCAGCAGCTTAGGGTCTCTAGCGGGAATCGGAAATGAGCAGTTCTTC. This encodes CASSLGSLAGIGNEQFF.